Described below is a single T cell receptor (beta chain) sequence and its context. This sample was taken from a study of blood T cell repertoires in COVID-19. Study information: PBMCs, B-cell-depleted T cells, or T cells provided the cDNA or gDNA that made up the material.

Per the germline V gene, CDR1 is SEHNR and CDR2 is FQNEAQ (reference sequence). The germline V and J ends were trimmed by 5 bases and 4 bases, with 5 bases remaining between them. The CDR3 length is 11 residues. One Seattle source followed patients from active infection through their disease course. In the authors' methods: Amplifying reference gene primers gave estimates of nucleated cell counts. Profiling relied on immunoSEQ multiplex PCR, and the TCRdb table lists in-frame clones only, not all of them. V and J calls and clone size follow that table, whereas D and trimming were derived from the DNA. The sample carries about 250,000 clones, about 82% recorded once.

The receptor's source is a woman of 80 years or more with COVID-19, enrolled during active disease. The chain has TRBV7-9 and TRBJ1-1; D gene unclear. The sequenced sample consisted of peripheral blood. The CDR3 region is CASSQATEAFF. The CDR3, as DNA: TGTGCCAGCAGCCAGGCCACTGAAGCTTTCTTT.